This TCR beta chain was sequenced for a study of blood T cell repertoires in COVID-19. On the study more broadly: The study drew acute and convalescent COVID-19 samples from the United States, Italy and Spain.

The CDR3 is 14 amino acids. Trimming took off 8 bases at V and 5 bases at J, with 14 bases between the two ends. CDR1 KGHDR and CDR2 SFDVKD come from the germline V gene. Sequencing used immunoSEQ multiplex PCR; TCRdb keeps in-frame clones, though not all of them. Here the sample spans 250,000 to 350,000 clones, less than 85% being singletons. The sequence was collected from a human donor with COVID-19, enrolled during active disease. The donor label of this sample is uncertain. The sample comprised peripheral blood. The chain links TRBV24-1 to TRBJ1-4; D is unclear. CDR3 sequence: CATIDSWQNEKLFF. CDR3 bases: TGTGCCACCATCGACTCCTGGCAGAATGAAAAACTGTTTTTT.